Following are 27 T cell receptor beta chains from one sample sequenced in a study of graft-versus-host responses after intestinal transplantation. Responders (about 200,000, CFSE-labeled) were co-plated with about 200,000 irradiated, violet-dye-labeled stimulators. Repertoires were generated with immunoSEQ multiplex PCR, while TCRdb's copy carries only in-frame clones and drops some. The sample has roughly 20,000 clones; about 43% are singletons. The sample here was alloreactive CD8+ T cells from a mixed lymphocyte reaction culture, taken before intestinal transplant. Sample subset: CFSE-low proliferating T cells sorted from roughly six-day pre-transplant mixed lymphocyte reaction (GvH or HvG direction). The receptors stem from a human patient who received an intestinal transplant.

This clone was counted between two and nine times. The genes are TRBV2 and TRBJ2-7; TRBD2 matches 11 bases. V gave up 8 bases and J gave up 1 base; unmatched junction bases: 13. The CDR3 has 17 residues. Germline V gives CDR1 SNHLY, CDR2 FYNNEI. DNA of the CDR3: TGTGCCAGCGAACCGGGACTAGCGGCCTTGACATCCTACGAGCAGTACTTC. It specifies CASEPGLAALTSYEQYF. Filled out from reference TRBV2 and TRBJ2-7, the complete variable domain reads EPEVTQTPSHQVTQMGQEVILRCVPISNHLYFYWYRQILGQKVEFLVSFYNNEISEKSEIFDDQFSVERPDGSNFTLKIRSTKLEDSAMYFCASEPGLAALTSYEQYFGPGTRLTVT.

Only a few counts were recorded for this clone. V is TRBV6-6 and J is TRBJ2-1; D may be TRBD2 (5 bases). Trimming removed 6 bases from V and 12 bases from J, with 15 bases in between. The CDR3 contains 12 residues. Germline V gene sequence: CDR1 MNHNY, CDR2 SVGAGI (reference sequence). The CDR3 spells CASRVLSAGQFF. CDR3 nucleotides: TGTGCCAGCAGGGTTCTATCGGCGGGGCAGTTCTTC.

This chain links TRBV7-9 with TRBJ1-2, with 7 nucleotides matching TRBD1. The CDR3 runs 17 residues. The trim removed 1 base at V and 6 bases at J, leaving 14 bases unmatched. Germline lookup yields CDR1 SEHNR and CDR2 FQNEAQ (reference sequence). The CDR3 reads CASSLGGRGFLMDGYTF. Written as DNA, the CDR3 is TGTGCCAGCAGCTTAGGGGGCAGGGGGTTTTTAATGGATGGCTACACCTTC.

J is TRBJ2-1 and V is TRBV9, with 8 bases fitting TRBD2. Germline CDR1 is SGDLS and CDR2 is YYNGEE. There are 15 residues in the CDR3. Unmatched junction bases numbered 6, after V lost 4 bases and J lost 3 bases. The CDR3 DNA is TGTGCCAGCAGCACACGACTAGCGCTCTACAATGAGCAGTTCTTC. It yields the protein CASSTRLALYNEQFF.

V is TRBV5-1 and J is TRBJ2-3; TRBD2 matches 7 bases. Germline values: CDR1 SGHRS, CDR2 YFSETQ. Trimming removed 3 bases from V and 0 bases from J; junction bases left unmatched: 4. This CDR3 has 15 residues. The CDR3 sequence: CASSSTSRSTDTQYF. CDR3 in DNA: TGCGCCAGCAGCTCGACTAGCAGAAGCACAGATACGCAGTATTTT.

The V and J genes are TRBV7-9 and TRBJ2-7; D call uncertain. Trimming stripped 2 bases from V and 4 bases from J, with 3 bases between. This CDR3 comprises 11 residues. Germline CDR1 SEHNR, CDR2 FQNEAQ (reference sequence). In nucleotides, the CDR3 is TGTGCCAGCAGCTTATCATACGAGCAGTACTTC. Translation gives CASSLSYEQYF.

The chain joins TRBV18 to TRBJ1-2; D gene unclear. The V end lost 4 bases, the J end lost 1 base, and 10 bases lay between the germline ends. The germline CDR1 and CDR2 sequences are KGHSH and LQKENI. CDR3 length: 14 amino acids. This CDR3 is CASSHTPDNYGYTF. The DNA of the CDR3 is TGTGCCAGCTCACATACCCCAGATAACTATGGCTACACCTTC. Filled out from reference TRBV18 and TRBJ1-2, the complete variable domain reads NAGVMQNPRHLVRRRGQEARLRCSPMKGHSHVYWYRQLPEEGLKFMVYLQKENIIDESGMPKERFSAEFPKEGPSILRIQQVVRGDSAAYFCASSHTPDNYGYTFGSGTRLTVV.

The rearrangement links TRBV6-1 to TRBJ1-1; D is ambiguous. Looked up from germline, CDR1 is MNHNS and CDR2 is SASEGT. CDR3 size: 10 residues. V lost 9 bases and J lost 5, with 7 bases in between. The CDR3 region is CASDDTEAFF. CDR3 coding DNA: TGTGCCAGTGATGATACTGAAGCTTTCTTT.

The sample holds a few counts of this clone. CDR3 DNA sequence: TGTGCGGGGGGCCAGGGGCTGTACGAGCAGTACTTC. Amino acid sequence: CAGGQGLYEQYF. The rearrangement joins TRBV18 to TRBJ2-7; possibly TRBD1 or TRBD2 for D (6 bases each). The CDR3 consists of 12 residues. CDR1 KGHSH and CDR2 LQKENI come from the germline V gene.

This clone was seen a few times. This chain links TRBV5-1 with TRBJ2-1; D is ambiguous. V was shortened by 6 bases and J by 3 bases, with 16 bases between the two germline ends. CDR1 SGHRS and CDR2 YFSETQ come from the germline V gene. The CDR3 is 15 residues long. CDR3 bases: TGCGCCAGCAAAGGCCTGGTTGGATTCTACAATGAGCAGTTCTTC. It yields the protein CASKGLVGFYNEQFF. The full variable domain, with the rest looked up from reference TRBV5-1 and TRBJ2-1, is KAGVTQTPRYLIKTRGQQVTLSCSPISGHRSVSWYQQTPGQGLQFLFEYFSETQRNKGNFPGRFSGRQFSNSRSEMNVSTLELGDSALYLCASKGLVGFYNEQFFGPGTRLTVL.

V is TRBV29-1 and J is TRBJ1-2; D is undetermined. CDR3 length: 13 residues. Between the trimmed V and J ends, which lost 3 bases and 5 bases, there was a span of 13 bases. CDR1 and CDR2 from the germline V gene are SQVTM and ANQGSEA. The CDR3 loop is CSVDRRQAYGYTF. DNA of the CDR3: TGCAGCGTTGACCGCCGGCAGGCTTATGGCTACACCTTC.

J is TRBJ2-1 and V is TRBV11-2; tentative D call: TRBD2 (5 bases). The CDR3 runs to 13 residues. V shed 1 base and J shed 4 bases, with 5 bases lying between them. Germline V gene sequence: CDR1 SGHAT, CDR2 FQNNGV. The CDR3 loop reads CASSLGTYNEQFF. CDR3 nucleotides: TGTGCCAGCAGCTTAGGGACTTACAATGAGCAGTTCTTC.

This clone appeared a few times. The J gene is TRBJ1-1, the V gene TRBV19; D is undetermined. V lost 0 bases to trimming and J lost 0 bases, with 2 bases between them. CDR3 size: 13 residues. The germline gives CDR1 LNHDA, CDR2 SQIVND (reference sequence). The CDR3 DNA follows: TGTGCCAGTAGTATAGACCTGAACACTGAAGCTTTCTTT. Translated, it gives CASSIDLNTEAFF.

The chain employs TRBV5-1 and TRBJ2-2; 12 bases are shared with TRBD2. V lost 2 bases, J lost 6 bases, and 5 bases stayed unmatched. CDR3 length equals 16 residues. Germline CDR1 is SGHRS and CDR2 is YFSETQ. CDR3 DNA sequence: TGCGCCAGCAGCTTTGCTAGCGGGAGGGCCGCCGGGGAGCTGTTTTTT. Its translation is CASSFASGRAAGELFF.

This clone is deemed large. The chain links TRBV28 to TRBJ1-2; D call uncertain. CDR3 size: 13 residues. With 2 bases removed from V and 8 bases from J, the gap between germline ends came to 12 bases. Germline V gene sequence: CDR1 MDHEN, CDR2 SYDVKM. The CDR3 DNA is TGTGCCAGCAGTTTAATACGGAGACTGGGCTACACCTTC. Amino acid sequence: CASSLIRRLGYTF.

The V call is TRBV27, the J call TRBJ2-1; TRBD2 aligns across 8 bases. This CDR3 region has 12 residues. Trimming cost V 4 bases and J 12 bases; bases outside gene matches: 5. The germline V gene has CDR1 MNHEY and CDR2 SMNVEV (reference sequence). The CDR3 sequence is CASSSTSVGQFF. The CDR3 DNA sequence: TGTGCCAGCAGTTCGACTAGCGTAGGGCAGTTCTTC.

This chain uses TRBV7-9 with TRBJ1-2, with 11 positions matching TRBD1. This CDR3 has 14 amino acids. CDR1 and CDR2 from the germline V gene are SEHNR and FQNEAQ (reference sequence). Trimming removed 5 bases from V and 6 bases from J; junction bases left unmatched: 5. The CDR3 is CASSRTGGADGYTF. The CDR3 DNA sequence: TGTGCCAGCAGCCGGACAGGGGGCGCCGATGGCTACACCTTC.

The V call is TRBV7-9, the J call TRBJ2-7; a possible D gene is TRBD2 (5 bases). The CDR3 totals 15 residues. The V end was cut by 1 base, the J end by 4 bases, with 14 bases between. Per the germline V gene, CDR1 is SEHNR and CDR2 is FQNEAQ (reference sequence). CDR3 DNA sequence: TGTGCCAGCAGCTTAGTTTCGGGTGAGGGTTACGAGCAGTACTTC. Encoded protein: CASSLVSGEGYEQYF.

This clone was counted a few times. The chain links TRBV19 to TRBJ1-5, with D possibly matching TRBD1 (5 bases). Germline CDR1 reads LNHDA; CDR2 reads SQIVND (reference sequence). V dropped 4 bases and J dropped 4 bases, with 11 bases sitting between them. This CDR3 region has 14 residues. In DNA, the CDR3 is TGTGCCAGTAGTAACGGGGGTCGGAATCAGCCCCAGCATTTT. This codes for CASSNGGRNQPQHF.

A remark on this clone: Given a far larger clone just one base away, this is likely a sequencing read error. The gene calls are TRBV4-2 and TRBJ1-2; D is unclear. The V gene's germline CDR1 is LGHNA and CDR2 YNFKEQ. V was clipped by 0 bases and J by 8 bases, with 16 bases between them. The length of the CDR3 is 15 residues. The CDR3 nucleotides read TGTGCCAGCAGCCAAGAAAACACCGGGGATTTCGGCTACACCTTC. It specifies CASSQENTGDFGYTF.

J is TRBJ2-3 and V is TRBV6-1; D perhaps matches TRBD1 (7 bases). Looked up from germline, CDR1 is MNHNS and CDR2 is SASEGT. The CDR3 consists of 15 residues. Trimming took 4 bases from V and 5 from J, leaving 16 bases between them. As DNA, the CDR3 is TGTGCCAGCAGTGTAAGCAGGGGGGCAGTAGATACGCAGTATTTT. Translated: CASSVSRGAVDTQYF.

This clone turned up a few times. The chain combines TRBV25-1 with TRBJ2-5, with TRBD2 matching over 9 bases. The V gene's germline CDR1 is MGHDK and CDR2 SYGVNS. The trim removed 7 bases at V and 1 base at J, leaving 10 bases unmatched. This CDR3 spans 16 amino acids. The CDR3 sequence: CASTPAASGIQETQYF. CDR3 DNA: TGTGCCAGCACCCCGGCGGCTAGCGGGATCCAAGAGACCCAGTACTTC.

This clone rates as medium-sized (0.01 to 0.1%). The chain couples TRBV28 to TRBJ1-2; the D is unclear. The CDR3 sequence is 13 residues long. V shed 5 bases and J shed 5 bases, with 12 bases lying between them. Germline V gene data show CDR1 as MDHEN and CDR2 as SYDVKM. The chain's CDR3 is CASSGFGGYGYTF. CDR3 bases: TGTGCCAGCAGTGGTTTTGGCGGTTATGGCTACACCTTC.

The rearrangement joins TRBV7-6 to TRBJ2-3, with D possibly TRBD1 on 6 matching bases. The CDR3 has 16 amino acids. Germline CDR1 and CDR2: SGHVS and FNYEAQ. Trimming left V 5 bases short and J 0 bases short, with 15 bases between. This CDR3 reads CASSPVGAFSTDTQYF. The CDR3 nucleotides read TGTGCCAGCAGCCCGGTGGGGGCGTTTAGCACAGATACGCAGTATTTT.

This chain uses TRBV7-9 with TRBJ2-4; 11 bases fit TRBD2. In germline, CDR1 is SEHNR, CDR2 FQNEAQ (reference sequence). This CDR3 region has 18 residues. The V and J ends lost 4 bases and 7 bases, in that order; junction bases with no gene match: 15. CDR3 sequence: CASSSTPITSGSGNIQYF. The CDR3 nucleotides are TGTGCCAGCAGCTCCACCCCGATTACTAGCGGGAGCGGGAACATTCAGTACTTC.

The chain combines TRBV7-9 with TRBJ2-7, with TRBD2 matching over 14 bases. In germline, CDR1 is SEHNR, CDR2 FQNEAQ (reference sequence). The CDR3 contains 14 residues. With V trimmed by 3 bases and J by 5 bases, 0 bases remained unmatched. CDR3: CASSLGLAGDEQYF. For the CDR3, the DNA is TGTGCCAGCAGCTTGGGACTAGCGGGGGACGAGCAGTACTTC.

This chain links TRBV19 with TRBJ2-7; possible D gene TRBD1, 5 bases. Germline CDR1 LNHDA, CDR2 SQIVND (reference sequence). V gave up 5 bases and J gave up 3 bases, with 17 bases separating them. The CDR3 is 15 amino acids. CDR3 coding DNA: TGTGCCAGTAGTCTCCAGGTGGGGCTGAGCTACGAGCAGTACTTC. Translating gives CASSLQVGLSYEQYF.